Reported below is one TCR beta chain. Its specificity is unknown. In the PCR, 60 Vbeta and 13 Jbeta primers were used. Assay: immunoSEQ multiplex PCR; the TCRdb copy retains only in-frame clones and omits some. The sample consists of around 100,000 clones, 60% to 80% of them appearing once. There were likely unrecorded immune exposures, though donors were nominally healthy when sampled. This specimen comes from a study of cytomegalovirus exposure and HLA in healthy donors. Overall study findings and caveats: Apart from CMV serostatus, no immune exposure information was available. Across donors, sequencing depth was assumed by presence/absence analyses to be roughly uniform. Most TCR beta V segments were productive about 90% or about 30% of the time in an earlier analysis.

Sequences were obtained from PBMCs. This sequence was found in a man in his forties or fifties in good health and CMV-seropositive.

In nucleotides, the CDR3 is TGCGCCAGCAGCCCCTACTTGACCCAGTACTTC. Encoded protein: CASSPYLTQYF. This chain uses TRBV5-1 with TRBJ2-5; D gene unclear. Trimming took 4 bases from V and 7 from J, leaving 8 bases between them. Looked up from germline, CDR1 is SGHRS and CDR2 is YFSETQ. The CDR3 loop spans 11 amino acids.